What follows are 22 T cell receptor beta chains derived from one specimen sequenced in a study of human T cells and chemical hapten exposure (dated by TCRdb to the early 2020s). Libraries came from RACE. The data were produced on a NextSeq 500. TCRdb took the public reads, trimmed them with fastp at Q25, ran MiXCR for clone calling and kept in-frame beta chains. Identical CDR3 protein sequences are pooled into one entry, listed with their most common genes and DNA. The sample data list some 120,000 distinct CDR3 sequences, and 12% of these were observed just once. 1.3% to 1.5% of the sample comes from the top ten. Read against the paper, the sample's time point label means: patch test 1, 2 weeks after DPC sensitization. This sample's treatment or condition label indicates: therapeutic diphenylcyclopropenone sensitization with weekly scalp DPC. The sequencing used whole blood, collected in connection with sensitization to the hapten diphenylcyclopropenone (DPC). Every receptor here comes from a woman aged 45-65 years with alopecia areata. Some clones in this sample may be carry-over from other donors' samples.

This clonotype was picked up a small number of times. This sequence joins TRBV2 and TRBJ2-7; 8 nucleotides match TRBD1. V lost 9 bases to trimming and J lost 4 bases; unmatched junction nucleotides: 8. The germline V gene encodes CDR1 SNHLY and CDR2 FYNNEI. The CDR3 spans 13 residues. The CDR3 DNA reads as TGTGCCAGTCGGACAGGGTTTGGATACGAGCAGTACTTC. It encodes CASRTGFGYEQYF.

This clonotype showed up just a few times. The rearrangement joins TRBV6-5 to TRBJ2-1; 12 bases are a match to TRBD2. This CDR3 comprises 17 residues. V was clipped by 0 bases and J by 8 bases; unmatched bases: 8. CDR1 is MNHEY, CDR2 SVGAGI, per germline. CDR3 residues: CASSYSKTSGSSHEQFF. The CDR3 bases are TGTGCCAGCAGTTACTCGAAGACTAGCGGGAGTAGCCATGAGCAGTTCTTC.

The chain has TRBV7-9 and TRBJ2-3; 8 bases line up with TRBD2. This CDR3 contains 14 residues. Looked up from germline, CDR1 is SEHNR and CDR2 is FQNEAQ (reference sequence). Trimming removed 5 bases from V and 4 bases from J; junction bases left unmatched: 5. The CDR3 spells CASSTAGASDTQYF. DNA for the CDR3: TGTGCCAGCAGCACAGCGGGGGCGTCAGATACGCAGTATTTT.

The chain links TRBV29-1 to TRBJ1-3; no clear D. The germline V gene has CDR1 SQVTM and CDR2 ANQGSEA. This CDR3 spans 12 amino acids. V lost 4 bases to trimming and J lost 5 bases, with 9 bases between them. CDR3 protein: CSVGTNRNTIYF. CDR3 bases: TGCAGCGTTGGTACGAACCGAAACACCATATATTTT.

The sample holds a few counts of this clonotype. The gene calls are TRBV28 and TRBJ2-7; TRBD1 matches 7 bases. Germline lookup yields CDR1 MDHEN and CDR2 SYDVKM. This CDR3 has 13 residues. Trimming removed 9 bases from V and 0 bases from J; junction bases left unmatched: 5. The DNA of the CDR3 is TGTGCCAGTCGGGACAGTACCTCCTACGAGCAGTACTTC. Its translation: CASRDSTSYEQYF.

The chain employs TRBV7-9 and TRBJ1-4; 7 bases align to TRBD1. J gave up 8 bases and V 6 bases, and 12 bases lay outside the gene matches. The CDR3 consists of 15 residues. Germline assignment: CDR1 SEHNR and CDR2 FQNEAQ (reference sequence). The CDR3 loop reads CASRPNRGPYEKLFF. DNA of the CDR3: TGTGCCAGCAGACCAAACAGGGGTCCGTACGAAAAACTGTTTTTT.

The gene calls are TRBV9 and TRBJ1-1; D remains unclear. CDR3 size: 11 residues. Trimming took off 0 bases at V and 7 bases at J, with 4 bases between the two ends. Germline V gene lookup returns CDR1 SGDLS and CDR2 YYNGEE. CDR3 loop: CASSVVSEAFF. The CDR3, as DNA: TGTGCCAGCAGCGTAGTAAGTGAAGCTTTCTTT.

The table lists this clonotype with a count of one. This chain connects TRBV3-1 to TRBJ2-7; TRBD2 aligns across 7 bases. V lost 1 base, J lost 5 bases, and 8 bases stayed unmatched. The CDR3 length is 15 residues. Looked up from germline, CDR1 is LGHDT and CDR2 is YNNKEL (reference sequence). The CDR3, as DNA: TGTGCCAGCAGCCAAGCGGGCGGGAGTCCCAACGAGCAGTACTTC. As protein: CASSQAGGSPNEQYF.

This clonotype appeared many times. The chain employs TRBV15 and TRBJ1-1, with D unclear. The CDR3 consists of 12 residues. V was pared by 0 bases and J by 6 bases, with 5 bases between. Germline values: CDR1 LNHNV, CDR2 YYDKDF (reference sequence). The CDR3 loop is CATSRDRAEAFF. The CDR3 nucleotides are TGTGCCACCAGCAGAGATCGGGCTGAAGCTTTCTTT.

This clonotype has at least ten counts. The chain combines TRBV20-1 with TRBJ2-1, with D tentatively TRBD2 (5 bases). Germline assignment: CDR1 DFQATT and CDR2 SNEGSKA (reference sequence). The CDR3 is made up of 13 amino acids. The CDR3, as DNA: TGCAGCTGGTCGGGGAGCTCCTACAATGAGCAGTTCTTC. Amino acids: CSWSGSSYNEQFF.

This clonotype was counted many times. The chain has TRBV6-2 or TRBV6-3 and TRBJ1-2; 9 nucleotides align to TRBD1. CDR1 is MNHEY, CDR2 SVGEGT, per germline. This CDR3 is 15 amino acids long. J lost 11 bases, V lost 6 bases, and 16 bases had no gene match. CDR3 amino acids: CASRKGTGQGMLYTF. The DNA of the CDR3 is TGTGCCAGCAGAAAAGGTACCGGACAGGGGATGCTATACACCTTC.

This clonotype has a handful of counts. The V call is TRBV7-9, the J call TRBJ2-5, with TRBD2 identical over 9 bases. Germline CDR1 reads SEHNR; CDR2 reads FQNEAQ (reference sequence). Trimming cost V 4 bases and J 1 base; bases outside gene matches: 7. The CDR3 consists of 16 residues. The CDR3 loop is CASSSGTSQGQETQYF. The DNA of the CDR3 is TGTGCCAGCAGCTCCGGGACTAGCCAGGGCCAAGAGACCCAGTACTTC.

This clonotype has a count of ten or more. The chain combines TRBV5-8 with TRBJ2-7, with D possibly matching TRBD1 (6 bases). Germline-derived CDR1 and CDR2 are SGHTS and YDEGEE. Trimming stripped 5 bases from V and 2 bases from J, with 11 bases between. The CDR3 is 13 amino acids. CDR3 protein: CASRITGTYEQYF. The CDR3 coding sequence is TGTGCCAGCAGGATCACAGGGACCTACGAGCAGTACTTC. The complete variable domain, with remaining parts taken from reference TRBV5-8 and TRBJ2-7, reads EAGVTQSPTHLIKTRGQQATLRCSPISGHTSVYWYQQALGLGLQFLLWYDEGEERNRGNFPPRFSGRQFPNYSSELNVNALELEDSALYLCASRITGTYEQYFGPGTRLTVT.

The V and J genes are TRBV2 and TRBJ2-7, with 7 bases identical to TRBD1. This CDR3 region has 12 residues. Trimming removed 7 bases from V and 6 bases from J; junction bases left unmatched: 6. Germline V gives CDR1 SNHLY, CDR2 FYNNEI. CDR3 sequence: CASTKTGSEQYF. The CDR3, as DNA: TGTGCCAGCACTAAGACAGGGTCCGAGCAGTACTTC.

A few counts support this clonotype. The chain has TRBV28 and TRBJ1-4, with D perhaps TRBD1 (5 bases). Trimming cost V 2 bases and J 7 bases, with 11 bases left between them. The CDR3 is made up of 14 amino acids. In germline, CDR1 is MDHEN, CDR2 SYDVKM. CDR3 in amino acids: CASSLTGDLEKLFF. CDR3 nucleotide sequence: TGTGCCAGCAGTTTAACAGGAGACCTTGAAAAACTGTTTTTT.

This clonotype was seen repeatedly, ten times or more. The chain carries TRBV6-6 and TRBJ1-1; tentative D call: TRBD1 (6 bases). This CDR3 has 14 amino acids. V gave up 6 bases and J gave up 6 bases, with 17 bases separating them. Germline V gives CDR1 MNHNY, CDR2 SVGAGI (reference sequence). In nucleotides, the CDR3 is TGTGCCAGCAGCCTCCCTCCGACAGGCGCTGAAGCTTTCTTT. It encodes CASSLPPTGAEAFF.

The chain's CDR3 is CSVTGTDTDTQYF. Written as DNA, the CDR3 is TGCAGCGTTACCGGGACAGACACAGATACGCAGTATTTT. The chain uses TRBV29-1 and TRBJ2-3, with 7 nucleotides matching TRBD1. The V and J ends lost 5 bases and 2 bases, in that order; junction bases with no gene match: 4. Germline loops: CDR1 SQVTM, CDR2 ANQGSEA. The CDR3 extends over 13 amino acids.

This clonotype came up many times. The chain couples TRBV7-2 to TRBJ1-5; D remains ambiguous. The CDR3 covers 12 residues. Germline-derived CDR1 and CDR2 are SGHTA and FQGNSA. Trimming pared 5 bases from V and 4 bases from J, leaving 6 bases between. CDR3 residues: CASSQPNQPQHF. The CDR3 DNA follows: TGTGCCAGCAGCCAACCTAATCAGCCCCAGCATTTT.

This clonotype was observed at least ten times. The chain employs TRBV28 and TRBJ1-4, with D unclear. CDR1 MDHEN and CDR2 SYDVKM come from the germline V gene. V lost 8 bases and J 8 bases, leaving 18 bases between the germline ends. This CDR3 is 14 amino acids long. CDR3 nucleotides: TGTGCCAGCCACCCCCCTTTAGGTCGCGAAAAACTGTTTTTT. It translates to CASHPPLGREKLFF. Looking up the rest from reference TRBV28 and TRBJ1-4 gives the full variable domain: DVKVTQSSRYLVKRTGEKVFLECVQDMDHENMFWYRQDPGLGLRLIYFSYDVKMKEKGDIPEGYSVSREKKERFSLILESASTNQTSMYLCASHPPLGREKLFFGSGTQLSVL.

Regarding this clonotype: Possible read error: a much larger clone is one base away. The genes are TRBV6-6 and TRBJ1-6, with D uncertain. CDR3 length equals 13 residues. The V end was cut by 2 bases, the J end by 11 bases, with 10 bases between. Germline CDR1 and CDR2: MNHNY and SVGAGI (reference sequence). Here the CDR3 DNA reads TGTGCCAGCAGTTACGGCAAAGAGGCACCCCTCCACTTT. Its translation: CASSYGKEAPLHF.

This clonotype showed up many times. The chain links TRBV7-6 to TRBJ1-5; weak D call: TRBD1 (6 bases). Looked up from germline, CDR1 is SGHVS and CDR2 is FNYEAQ. V was trimmed by 6 bases and J by 1 base, leaving 22 bases between them. The CDR3 consists of 18 residues. The CDR3 DNA reads as TGTGCCAGCAGGCGGGAACAGGGATATGAGTGGAGCAATCAGCCCCAGCATTTT. Translating gives CASRREQGYEWSNQPQHF.

This clonotype was detected only a few times. This chain connects TRBV20-1 to TRBJ2-7; 10 bases match TRBD1. The V gene end was trimmed by 6 bases and the J gene end by 4 bases; junction bases not matched to a gene: 15. This CDR3 is built from 16 residues. Germline-derived CDR1 and CDR2 are DFQATT and SNEGSKA (reference sequence). The DNA for the CDR3 is TGCAGTGCAATAGACACCGGGACAGGGGCGGCATACGAGCAGTACTTC. Translation gives CSAIDTGTGAAYEQYF.